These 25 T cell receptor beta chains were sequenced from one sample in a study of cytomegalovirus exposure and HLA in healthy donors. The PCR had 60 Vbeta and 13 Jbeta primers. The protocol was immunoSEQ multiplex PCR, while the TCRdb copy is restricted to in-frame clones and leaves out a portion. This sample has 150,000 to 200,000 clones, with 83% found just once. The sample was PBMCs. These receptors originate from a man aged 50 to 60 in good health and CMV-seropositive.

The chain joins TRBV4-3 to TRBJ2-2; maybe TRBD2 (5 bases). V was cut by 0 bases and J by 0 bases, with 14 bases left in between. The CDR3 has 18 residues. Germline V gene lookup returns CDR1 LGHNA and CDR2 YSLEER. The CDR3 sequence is CASSQEVPEATNTGELFF. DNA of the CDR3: TGCGCCAGCAGCCAAGAAGTACCGGAGGCAACGAACACCGGGGAGCTGTTTTTT.

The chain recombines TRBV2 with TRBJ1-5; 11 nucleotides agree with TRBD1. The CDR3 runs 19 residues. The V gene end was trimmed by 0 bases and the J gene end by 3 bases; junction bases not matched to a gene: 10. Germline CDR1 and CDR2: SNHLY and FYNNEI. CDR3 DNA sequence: TGTGCCAGCAGTGAAGCGCTTCCCGGGACAGGGGGGCCCAATCAGCCCCAGCATTTT. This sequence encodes CASSEALPGTGGPNQPQHF.

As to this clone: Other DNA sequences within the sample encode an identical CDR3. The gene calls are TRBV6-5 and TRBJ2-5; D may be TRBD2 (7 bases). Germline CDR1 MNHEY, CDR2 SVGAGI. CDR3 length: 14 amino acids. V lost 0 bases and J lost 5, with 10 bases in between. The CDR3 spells CASSYSQGGETQYF. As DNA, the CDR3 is TGTGCCAGCAGTTACTCACAGGGAGGGGAGACCCAGTACTTC.

As DNA, the CDR3 is TGTGCCAGCAGTTCGGGAGGGGGCCCCTACGAGCAGTACTTC. This sequence encodes CASSSGGGPYEQYF. The chain employs TRBV7-9 and TRBJ2-7; a possible D gene is TRBD2 (8 bases). CDR1 is SEHNR, CDR2 FQNEAQ, per germline (reference sequence). Trimming took off 6 bases at V and 2 bases at J, with 14 bases between the two ends. This CDR3 has 14 amino acids.

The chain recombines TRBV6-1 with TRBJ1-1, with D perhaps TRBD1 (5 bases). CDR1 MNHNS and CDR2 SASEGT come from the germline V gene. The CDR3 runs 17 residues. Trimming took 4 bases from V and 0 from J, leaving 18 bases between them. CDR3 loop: CASSAIGRRGVNTEAFF. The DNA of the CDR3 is TGTGCCAGCAGTGCCATTGGGCGAAGGGGCGTGAACACTGAAGCTTTCTTT.

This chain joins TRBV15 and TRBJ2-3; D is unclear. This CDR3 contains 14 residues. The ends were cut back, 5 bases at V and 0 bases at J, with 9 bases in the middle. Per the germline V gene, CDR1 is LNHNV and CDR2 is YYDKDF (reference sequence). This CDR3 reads CATSGAASTDTQYF. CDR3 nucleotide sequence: TGTGCCACCAGCGGCGCGGCGAGCACAGATACGCAGTATTTT.

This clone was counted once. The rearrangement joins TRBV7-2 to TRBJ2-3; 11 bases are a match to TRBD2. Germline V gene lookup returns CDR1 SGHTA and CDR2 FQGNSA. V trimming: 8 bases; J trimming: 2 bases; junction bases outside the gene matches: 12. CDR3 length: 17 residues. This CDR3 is CASGIAGGLSSTDTQYF. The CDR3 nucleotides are TGTGCCAGCGGGATAGCGGGGGGGCTTTCTTCCACAGATACGCAGTATTTT.

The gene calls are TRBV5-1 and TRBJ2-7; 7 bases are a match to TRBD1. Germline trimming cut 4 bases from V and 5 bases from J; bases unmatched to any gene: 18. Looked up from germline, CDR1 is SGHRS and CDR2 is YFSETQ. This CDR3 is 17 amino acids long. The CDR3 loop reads CASSEMAPGTVGHEQYF. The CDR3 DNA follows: TGCGCCAGCAGCGAGATGGCCCCCGGGACAGTCGGCCACGAGCAGTACTTC.

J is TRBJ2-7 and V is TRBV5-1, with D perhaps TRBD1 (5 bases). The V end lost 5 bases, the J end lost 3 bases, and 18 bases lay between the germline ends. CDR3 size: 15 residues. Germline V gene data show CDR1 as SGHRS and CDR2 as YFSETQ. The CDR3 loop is CASSTGVGQHYEQYF. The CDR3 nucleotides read TGCGCCAGCAGTACTGGAGTAGGACAACACTACGAGCAGTACTTC.

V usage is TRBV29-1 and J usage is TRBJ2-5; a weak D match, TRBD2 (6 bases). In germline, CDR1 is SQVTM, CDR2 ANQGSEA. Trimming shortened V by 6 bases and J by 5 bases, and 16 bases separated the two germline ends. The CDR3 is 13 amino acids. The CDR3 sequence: CSVVAAGGETQYF. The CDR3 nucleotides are TGCAGCGTCGTAGCCGCAGGAGGGGAGACCCAGTACTTC.

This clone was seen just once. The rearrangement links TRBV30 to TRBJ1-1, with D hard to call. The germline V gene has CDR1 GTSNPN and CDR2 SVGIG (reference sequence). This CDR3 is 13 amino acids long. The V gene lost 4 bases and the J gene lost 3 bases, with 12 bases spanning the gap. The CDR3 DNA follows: TGTGCCTGGACCGTGGGTGAGGACACTGAAGCTTTCTTT. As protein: CAWTVGEDTEAFF.

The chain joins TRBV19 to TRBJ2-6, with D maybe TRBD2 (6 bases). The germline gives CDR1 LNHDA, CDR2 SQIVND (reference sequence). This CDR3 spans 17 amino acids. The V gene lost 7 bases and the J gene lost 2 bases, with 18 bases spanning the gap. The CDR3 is CASTGGSGLAGANVLTF. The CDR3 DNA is TGTGCCAGTACCGGGGGTTCGGGGTTAGCTGGGGCCAACGTCCTGACTTTC. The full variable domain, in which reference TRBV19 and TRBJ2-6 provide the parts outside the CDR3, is DGGITQSPKYLFRKEGQNVTLSCEQNLNHDAMYWYRQDPGQGLRLIYYSQIVNDFQKGDIAEGYSVSREKKESFPLTVTSAQKNPTAFYLCASTGGSGLAGANVLTFGAGSRLTVL.

The CDR3 region is CASSLGVATNTRDTQYF. For the CDR3, the DNA is TGTGCCAGCAGTTTAGGGGTAGCGACAAACACCCGGGATACGCAGTATTTT. The rearrangement links TRBV28 to TRBJ2-3; D possibly corresponds to TRBD2 (5 bases). This CDR3 has 17 residues. Trimming took 2 bases from V and 6 from J, leaving 21 bases between them. Germline V gene data show CDR1 as MDHEN and CDR2 as SYDVKM.

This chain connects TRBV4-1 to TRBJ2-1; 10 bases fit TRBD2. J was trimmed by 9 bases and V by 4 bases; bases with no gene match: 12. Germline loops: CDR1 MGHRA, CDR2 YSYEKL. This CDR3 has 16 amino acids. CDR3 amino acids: CASSPQSGRAIFEQFF. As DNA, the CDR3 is TGCGCCAGCAGCCCCCAAAGCGGGAGGGCCATTTTTGAGCAGTTCTTC.

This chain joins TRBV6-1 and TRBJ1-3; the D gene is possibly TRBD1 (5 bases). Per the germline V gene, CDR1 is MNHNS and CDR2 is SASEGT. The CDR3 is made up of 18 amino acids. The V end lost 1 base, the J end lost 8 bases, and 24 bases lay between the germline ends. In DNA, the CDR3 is TGTGCCAGCAGTGAAGTCGACGACAGAGACCTTACGATGGACACCATATATTTT. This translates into CASSEVDDRDLTMDTIYF.

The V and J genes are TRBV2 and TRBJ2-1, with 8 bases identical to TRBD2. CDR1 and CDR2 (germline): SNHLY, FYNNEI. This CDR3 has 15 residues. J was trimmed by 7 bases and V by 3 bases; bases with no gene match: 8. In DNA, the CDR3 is TGTGCCAGCAGTGAGGAGGCGGGAGGCTTTAATGAGCAGTTCTTC. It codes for CASSEEAGGFNEQFF.

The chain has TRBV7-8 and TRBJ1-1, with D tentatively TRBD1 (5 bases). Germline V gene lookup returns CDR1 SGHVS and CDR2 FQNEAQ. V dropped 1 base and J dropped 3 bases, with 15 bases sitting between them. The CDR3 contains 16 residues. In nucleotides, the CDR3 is TGTGCCAGCAGCTTAGTGGACACCAGTTCGGACACTGAAGCTTTCTTT. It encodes CASSLVDTSSDTEAFF.

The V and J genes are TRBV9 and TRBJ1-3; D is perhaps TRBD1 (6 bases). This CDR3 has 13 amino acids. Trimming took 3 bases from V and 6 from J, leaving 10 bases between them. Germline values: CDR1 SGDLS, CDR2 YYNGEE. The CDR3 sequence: CASSGTAENTIYF. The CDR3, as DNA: TGTGCCAGCAGCGGGACAGCGGAAAACACCATATATTTT.

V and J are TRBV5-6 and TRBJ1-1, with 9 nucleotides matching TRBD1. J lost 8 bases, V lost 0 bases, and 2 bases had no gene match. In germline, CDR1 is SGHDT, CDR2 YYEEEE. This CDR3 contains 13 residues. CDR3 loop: CASSLGQGGEAFF. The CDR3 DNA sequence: TGTGCCAGCAGCTTGGGACAGGGGGGGGAAGCTTTCTTT.

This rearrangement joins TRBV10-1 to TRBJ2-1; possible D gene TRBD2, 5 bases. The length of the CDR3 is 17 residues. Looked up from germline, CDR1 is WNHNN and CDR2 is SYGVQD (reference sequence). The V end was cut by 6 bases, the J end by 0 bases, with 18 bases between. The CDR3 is CASSKSPEVTSYNEQFF. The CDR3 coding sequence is TGCGCCAGCAGCAAGAGTCCGGAGGTTACCTCCTACAATGAGCAGTTCTTC.

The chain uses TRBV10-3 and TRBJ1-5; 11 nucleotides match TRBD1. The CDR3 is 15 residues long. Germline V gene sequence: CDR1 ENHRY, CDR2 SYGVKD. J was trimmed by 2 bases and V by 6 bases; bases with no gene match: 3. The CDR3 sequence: CAISGTGGGNQPQHF. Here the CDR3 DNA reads TGTGCCATCAGCGGGACAGGGGGAGGCAATCAGCCCCAGCATTTT.

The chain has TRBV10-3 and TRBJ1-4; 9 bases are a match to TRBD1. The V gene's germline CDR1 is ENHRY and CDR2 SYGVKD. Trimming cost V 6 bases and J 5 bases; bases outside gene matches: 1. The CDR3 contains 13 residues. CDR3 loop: CAIRQGANEKLFF. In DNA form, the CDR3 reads TGTGCCATCAGACAGGGGGCAAATGAAAAACTGTTTTTT.

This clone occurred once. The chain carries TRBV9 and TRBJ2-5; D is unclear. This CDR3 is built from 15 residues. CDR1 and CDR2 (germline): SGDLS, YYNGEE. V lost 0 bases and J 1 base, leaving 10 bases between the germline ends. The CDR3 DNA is TGTGCCAGCAGCGTAGGGTTAGATTCCCAAGAGACCCAGTACTTC. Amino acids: CASSVGLDSQETQYF.

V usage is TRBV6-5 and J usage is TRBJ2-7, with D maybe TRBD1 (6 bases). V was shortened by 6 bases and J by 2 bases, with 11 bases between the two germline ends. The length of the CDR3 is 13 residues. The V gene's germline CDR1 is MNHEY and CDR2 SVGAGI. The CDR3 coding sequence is TGTGCCAGCAGGCGACAGGAACCCTACGAGCAGTACTTC. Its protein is CASRRQEPYEQYF.

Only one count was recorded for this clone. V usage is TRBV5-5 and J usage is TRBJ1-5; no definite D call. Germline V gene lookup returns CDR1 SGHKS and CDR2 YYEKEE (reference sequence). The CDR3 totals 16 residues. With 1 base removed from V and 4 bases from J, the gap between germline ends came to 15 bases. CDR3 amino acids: CASSLYQLGGNQPQHF. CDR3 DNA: TGTGCCAGCAGCTTGTACCAACTGGGAGGTAATCAGCCCCAGCATTTT.